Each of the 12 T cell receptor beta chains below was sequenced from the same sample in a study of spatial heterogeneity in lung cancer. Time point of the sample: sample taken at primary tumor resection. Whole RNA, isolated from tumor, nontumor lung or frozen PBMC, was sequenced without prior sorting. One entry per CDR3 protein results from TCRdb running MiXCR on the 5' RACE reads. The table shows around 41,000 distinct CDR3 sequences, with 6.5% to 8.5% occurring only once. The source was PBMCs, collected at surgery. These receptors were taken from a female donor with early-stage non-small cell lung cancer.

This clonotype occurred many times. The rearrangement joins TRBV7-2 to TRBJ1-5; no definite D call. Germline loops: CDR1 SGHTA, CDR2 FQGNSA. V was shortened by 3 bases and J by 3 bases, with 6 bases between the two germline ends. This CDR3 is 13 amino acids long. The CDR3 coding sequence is TGTGCCAGCAGCTTGGTAGTCAATCAGCCCCAGCATTTT. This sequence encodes CASSLVVNQPQHF.

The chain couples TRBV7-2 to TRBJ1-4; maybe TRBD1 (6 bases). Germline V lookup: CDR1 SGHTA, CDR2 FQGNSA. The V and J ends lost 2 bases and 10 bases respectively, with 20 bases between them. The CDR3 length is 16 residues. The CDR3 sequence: CASSLFAPMEGGKLFF. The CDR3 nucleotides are TGTGCCAGCAGCTTATTCGCCCCTATGGAGGGGGGAAAACTGTTTTTT.

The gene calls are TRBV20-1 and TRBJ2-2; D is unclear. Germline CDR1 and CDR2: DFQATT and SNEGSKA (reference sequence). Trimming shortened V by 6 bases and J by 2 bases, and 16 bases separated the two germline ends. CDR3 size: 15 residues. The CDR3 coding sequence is TGCAGTGCCCGCCCTCCCCCCGTTAACACCGGGGAGCTGTTTTTT. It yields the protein CSARPPPVNTGELFF.

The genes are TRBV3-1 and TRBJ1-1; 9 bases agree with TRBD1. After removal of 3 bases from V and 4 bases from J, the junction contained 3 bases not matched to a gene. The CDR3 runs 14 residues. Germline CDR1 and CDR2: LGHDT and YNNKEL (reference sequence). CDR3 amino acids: CASSQIQGATEAFF. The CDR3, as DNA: TGTGCCAGCAGCCAGATACAGGGGGCCACTGAAGCTTTCTTT. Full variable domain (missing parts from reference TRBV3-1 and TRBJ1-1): DTAVSQTPKYLVTQMGNDKSIKCEQNLGHDTMYWYKQDSKKFLKIMFSYNNKELIINETVPNRFSPKSPDKAHLNLHINSLELGDSAVYFCASSQIQGATEAFFGQGTRLTVV.

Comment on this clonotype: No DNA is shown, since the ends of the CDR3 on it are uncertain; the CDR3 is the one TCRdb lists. CDR3 protein: CASSSSTGGSLSSGYTF. The rearrangement links TRBV2 to TRBJ1-2; the DNA was not used to check the table's D call, TRBD1. The CDR3 totals 17 residues, both ends included. The germline CDR1 and CDR2 sequences are SNHLY and FYNNEI.

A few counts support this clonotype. The CDR3 sequence is CSVDSGKGSGNTIYF. CDR3 DNA sequence: TGCAGCGTTGATTCAGGGAAGGGATCTGGAAACACCATATATTTT. This chain connects TRBV29-1 to TRBJ1-3; TRBD1 might be the D (5 bases). The germline CDR1 and CDR2 sequences are SQVTM and ANQGSEA. Trimming cost V 3 bases and J 1 base, with 13 bases left between them. CDR3 length equals 15 residues. Using reference TRBV29-1 and TRBJ1-3 for the parts outside the CDR3, the full variable domain is SAVISQKPSRDICQRGTSLTIQCQVDSQVTMMFWYRQQPGQSLTLIATANQGSEATYESGFVIDKFPISRPNLTFSTLTVSNMSPEDSSIYLCSVDSGKGSGNTIYFGEGSWLTVV.

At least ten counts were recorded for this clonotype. The CDR3 here is CASLKDRGFTDTQYF. In DNA form, the CDR3 reads TGTGCCAGCCTAAAAGATCGGGGCTTCACAGATACGCAGTATTTT. The chain employs TRBV11-2 and TRBJ2-3; either TRBD1 or TRBD2 may fit D (5 bases each). Trimming stripped 8 bases from V and 2 bases from J, with 17 bases between. CDR3 length equals 15 residues. Germline-derived CDR1 and CDR2 are SGHAT and FQNNGV. The whole variable domain, remainder taken from reference TRBV11-2 and TRBJ2-3, is EAGVAQSPRYKIIEKRQSVAFWCNPISGHATLYWYQQILGQGPKLLIQFQNNGVVDDSQLPKDRFSAERLKGVDSTLKIQPAKLEDSAVYLCASLKDRGFTDTQYFGPGTRLTVL.

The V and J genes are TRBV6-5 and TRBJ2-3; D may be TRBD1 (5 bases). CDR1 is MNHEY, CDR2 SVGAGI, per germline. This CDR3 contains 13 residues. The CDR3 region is CVATVPGTDTQYF. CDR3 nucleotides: TGTGTCGCGACAGTTCCAGGCACAGATACGCAGTATTTT.

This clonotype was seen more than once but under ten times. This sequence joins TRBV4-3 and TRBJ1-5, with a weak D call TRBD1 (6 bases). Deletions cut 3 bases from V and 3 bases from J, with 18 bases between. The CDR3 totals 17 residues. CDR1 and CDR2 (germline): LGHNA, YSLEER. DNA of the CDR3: TGCGCCAGCAGCCAGGGGGCTACGAGGTGGGACAATCAGCCCCAGCATTTT. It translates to CASSQGATRWDNQPQHF.

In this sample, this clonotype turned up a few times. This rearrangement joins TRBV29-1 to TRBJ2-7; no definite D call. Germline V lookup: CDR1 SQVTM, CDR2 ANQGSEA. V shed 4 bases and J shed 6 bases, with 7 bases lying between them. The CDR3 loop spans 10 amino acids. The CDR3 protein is CSVGGPEQYF. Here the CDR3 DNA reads TGCAGCGTTGGCGGACCCGAGCAGTACTTC.

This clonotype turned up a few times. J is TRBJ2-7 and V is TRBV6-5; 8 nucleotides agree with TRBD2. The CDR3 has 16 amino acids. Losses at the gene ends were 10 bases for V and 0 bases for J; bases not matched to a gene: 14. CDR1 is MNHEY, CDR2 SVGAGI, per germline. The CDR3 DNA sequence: TGTGCCACCTACCCCCTGGGTAGCGGGGCCTCCTACGAGCAGTACTTC. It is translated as CATYPLGSGASYEQYF.

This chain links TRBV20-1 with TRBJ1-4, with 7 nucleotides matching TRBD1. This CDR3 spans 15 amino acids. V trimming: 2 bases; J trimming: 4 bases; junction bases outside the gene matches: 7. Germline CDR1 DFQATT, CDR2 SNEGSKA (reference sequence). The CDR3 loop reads CSARTPGQLNEKLFF. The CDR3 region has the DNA TGCAGTGCTAGAACCCCGGGACAGCTTAATGAAAAACTGTTTTTT.